The T cell receptor beta chain described here comes from a study of spatial heterogeneity in lung cancer. CDR3 length: 14 residues. From germline, CDR1 is SGHVS and CDR2 FQNEAQ. Losses at the gene ends were 5 bases for V and 8 bases for J; bases not matched to a gene: 7. One entry per CDR3 protein, called by TCRdb with MiXCR from the 5' RACE reads. Of around 60,000 distinct CDR3 sequences detected, around 8.2% appear once; the ten largest clones hold more than 12%. This clonotype was counted at least ten times. Specified time point: sample taken at primary tumor resection. Sequencing covered unsorted whole RNA taken from tumor, nontumor lung or frozen PBMC. The donors were approximately 65 patients with non-small cell lung cancer that was early-stage and untreated.

The clonotype comes from a female donor with early-stage non-small cell lung cancer. The chain employs TRBV7-8 and TRBJ2-1; 9 nucleotides match TRBD1. The sequences come from PBMCs, collected at surgery. Here the CDR3 DNA reads TGTGCCAGCAGCCTCACAGGGGGCTCGGATGAGCAGTTCTTC. It specifies CASSLTGGSDEQFF. Complete variable domain (other parts from reference TRBV7-8 and TRBJ2-1): GAGVSQSPRYKVAKRGQDVALRCDPISGHVSLFWYQQALGQGPEFLTYFQNEAQLDKSGLPSDRFFAERPEGSVSTLKIQRTQQEDSAVYLCASSLTGGSDEQFFGPGTRLTVL.